The 7 T cell receptor beta chains below come from one sample, sequenced in a study of T cell changes during pregnancy in multiple sclerosis. TCRdb's table, derived via immunoSEQ multiplex PCR, lists solely in-frame clones and lacks some. The repertoire consists of under 150,000 clones, with about 95% occurring once and the leading ten covering roughly 0.45%. Material: peripheral blood, obtained after pregnancy. Receptors originate from a female donor with multiple sclerosis, enrolled in a pregnancy study.

V gene TRBV28 combines with J gene TRBJ2-1, with TRBD2 matching 7 bases. With 7 bases clipped from V and 10 bases from J, the junction kept 7 bases outside the gene matches. CDR3 length: 12 residues. Germline CDR1 MDHEN, CDR2 SYDVKM. The CDR3 is CASTQGGWEQFF. The CDR3 DNA reads TGTGCCAGCACCCAGGGAGGGTGGGAGCAGTTCTTC.

The chain is built from TRBV15 and TRBJ1-4, with TRBD1 identical over 10 bases. The V gene end was trimmed by 3 bases and the J gene end by 8 bases; junction bases not matched to a gene: 9. The CDR3 runs 16 residues. Germline CDR1 reads LNHNV; CDR2 reads YYDKDF (reference sequence). CDR3 nucleotides: TGTGCCACCAGCAGGGCCCGACAGGGGGCTGGAGAAAAACTGTTTTTT. As protein: CATSRARQGAGEKLFF.

CDR3 sequence: CASSQVAGADTQYF. The CDR3 region has the DNA TGCGCCAGCAGCCAAGTAGCGGGAGCAGATACGCAGTATTTT. The chain employs TRBV4-1 and TRBJ2-3, with TRBD2 matching 9 bases. V was clipped by 1 base and J by 4 bases; unmatched bases: 0. The CDR3 spans 14 residues. Germline V lookup: CDR1 MGHRA, CDR2 YSYEKL.

The chain has TRBV5-1 and TRBJ2-2, with D hard to call. Trimming left V 3 bases short and J 1 base short, with 10 bases between. Germline loops: CDR1 SGHRS, CDR2 YFSETQ. The CDR3 is 15 residues long. The CDR3 sequence is CASSWPDWNTGELFF. The CDR3 coding sequence is TGCGCCAGCAGCTGGCCCGACTGGAACACCGGGGAGCTGTTTTTT.

The table lists this clone with a count of one. This chain joins TRBV9 and TRBJ1-3, with 8 nucleotides matching TRBD1. With V trimmed by 4 bases and J by 8 bases, 2 bases remained unmatched. The germline gives CDR1 SGDLS, CDR2 YYNGEE. CDR3 length: 12 amino acids. The CDR3 reads CASSKTGDTIYF. CDR3 DNA: TGTGCCAGCAGCAAGACAGGGGACACCATATATTTT.

The gene calls are TRBV27 and TRBJ2-2; the match to TRBD1 covers 9 bases. The CDR3 runs to 15 residues. V lost 6 bases, J lost 5 bases, and 7 bases stayed unmatched. Germline V gives CDR1 MNHEY, CDR2 SMNVEV (reference sequence). CDR3 coding DNA: TGTGCCAGCAGGTTGACAGGGGGAGGTACCGGGGAGCTGTTTTTT. This gives the protein CASRLTGGGTGELFF.

The rearrangement links TRBV7-2 to TRBJ1-1, with TRBD1 as a possible D gene (6 bases). Germline CDR1 is SGHTA and CDR2 is FQGNSA. The V gene lost 5 bases and the J gene lost 2 bases, with 9 bases spanning the gap. The length of the CDR3 is 13 residues. CDR3 sequence: CASSRGHNTEAFF. The CDR3 DNA follows: TGTGCCAGCAGCCGGGGACACAACACTGAAGCTTTCTTT.